The clone carrying this TCR beta chain came up many times. Antigen specificity is unknown. The data are from a study of early T cells in non-severe SARS-CoV-2 infection. Study as a whole: Sequenced bulk RNA came from whole blood that was unsorted, and chains were unpaired. Study results and limitations: The VDJdb matching leaned toward anti-spike CD8 responses and overlooked private and CD4 specificities.

Unique molecular identifier tags were affixed to discrete cDNA molecules. TCRdb used MiXCR to reprocess the 5' RACE reads, holding one entry per CDR3 protein. This sample carries around 31,000 distinct CDR3 sequences, 9.5% to 10% of them seen once, and the ten largest clones take 12% to 15%. This TCR was recovered from an adult who was a healthcare worker with PCR-confirmed SARS-CoV-2 infection or an uninfected control (not recorded which). The specimen sequenced was whole blood.

The CDR3 sequence: CATSVPMGQGTTGELFF. CDR3 bases: TGTGCCACCAGTGTCCCGATGGGACAGGGGACCACCGGGGAGCTGTTTTTT. The chain recombines TRBV24-1 with TRBJ2-2; 10 bases agree with TRBD1. Germline lookup yields CDR1 KGHDR and CDR2 SFDVKD. This CDR3 region has 17 residues. V lost 5 bases, J lost 4 bases, and 9 bases stayed unmatched.